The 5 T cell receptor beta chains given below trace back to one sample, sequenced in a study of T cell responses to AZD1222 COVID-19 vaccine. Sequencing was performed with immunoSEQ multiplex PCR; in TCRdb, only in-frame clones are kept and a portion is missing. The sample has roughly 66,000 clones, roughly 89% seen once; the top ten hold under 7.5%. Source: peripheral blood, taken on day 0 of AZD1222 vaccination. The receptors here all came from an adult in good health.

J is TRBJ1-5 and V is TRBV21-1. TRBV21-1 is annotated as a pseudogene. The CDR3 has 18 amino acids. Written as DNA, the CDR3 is TGTGCCAGCAGAAGCCGGCAGACTCAAACTTGTTTATATCAGCCCCAGCATTTT. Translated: CASRSRQTQTCLYQPQHF.

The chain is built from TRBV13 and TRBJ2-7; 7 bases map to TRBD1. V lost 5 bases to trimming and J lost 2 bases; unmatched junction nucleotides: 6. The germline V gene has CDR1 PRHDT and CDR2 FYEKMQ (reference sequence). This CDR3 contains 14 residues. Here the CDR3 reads CASSHGQEPYEQYF. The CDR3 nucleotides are TGTGCCAGCAGCCATGGACAGGAACCCTACGAGCAGTACTTC.

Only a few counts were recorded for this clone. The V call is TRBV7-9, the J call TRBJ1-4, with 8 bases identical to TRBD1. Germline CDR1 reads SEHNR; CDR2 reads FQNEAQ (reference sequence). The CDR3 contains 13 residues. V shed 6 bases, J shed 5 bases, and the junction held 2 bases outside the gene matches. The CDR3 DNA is TGTGCCAGCAGGCAGGGGGCGAATGAAAAACTGTTTTTT. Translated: CASRQGANEKLFF. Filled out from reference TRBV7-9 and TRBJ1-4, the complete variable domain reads DTGVSQNPRHKITKRGQNVTFRCDPISEHNRLYWYRQTLGQGPEFLTYFQNEAQLEKSRLLSDRFSAERPKGSFSTLEIQRTEQGDSAMYLCASRQGANEKLFFGSGTQLSVL.

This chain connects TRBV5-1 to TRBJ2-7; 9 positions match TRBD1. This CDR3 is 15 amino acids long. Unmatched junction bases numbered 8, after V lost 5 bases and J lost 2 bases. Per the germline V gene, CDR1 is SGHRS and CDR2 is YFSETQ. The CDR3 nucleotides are TGCGCCAGCAGTCCTCGCGGGACAGGGACCTACGAGCAGTACTTC. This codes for CASSPRGTGTYEQYF.

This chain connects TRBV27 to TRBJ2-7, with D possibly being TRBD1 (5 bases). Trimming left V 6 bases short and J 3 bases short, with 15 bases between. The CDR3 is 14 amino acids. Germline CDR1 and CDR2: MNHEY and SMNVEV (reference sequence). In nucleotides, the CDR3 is TGTGCCAGCAGCCACGGCACAGGAAACTACGAGCAGTACTTC. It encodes CASSHGTGNYEQYF.